These T cell receptor beta chains were read from a single sample in a study of glioma-infiltrating T cells. TCRdb re-called the multiplex PCR reads with MiXCR, one entry per CDR3 protein. The sample shows 90,000 to 110,000 distinct CDR3 sequences, around 25% of them seen only once. Material: glioma tissue, nonneoplastic brain tissue, or PBMCs (not recorded which). The receptors were sampled from a human donor with low-grade glioma or glioblastoma, undergoing nonglioma brain surgery, or in good health (not recorded which). Both conserved end residues are part of each CDR3. A D gene is named only where the DNA matches it firmly. Clone size is not always given. Where it is, it says once, few, many or a class for expanded clones.

CDR3aa: CASSFSTSNEQFF
CDR3nt: TGTGCCAGCAGTTTTTCCACTAGCAATGAGCAGTTCTTC
v_gene: TRBV12-3/TRBV12-4
d_gene: -
j_gene: TRBJ2-1
abundance: -

CDR3aa: CSAGTSGRLGSTDTQYF
CDR3nt: TGCAGTGCTGGGACTAGCGGGAGATTAGGGAGCACAGATACGCAGTATTTT
v_gene: TRBV20-1
d_gene: TRBD2
j_gene: TRBJ2-3
abundance: many

CDR3aa: CASSQAVVPNYGYTF
CDR3nt: TGCGCCAGCAGCCAAGCCGTCGTACCTAACTATGGCTACACCTTC
v_gene: TRBV4-1
d_gene: -
j_gene: TRBJ1-2
abundance: -

CDR3aa: CATKAGTSDNEQFF
CDR3nt: TGTGCCACCAAGGCGGGGACTAGCGACAATGAGCAGTTCTTC
v_gene: TRBV12-3/TRBV12-4
d_gene: TRBD2
j_gene: TRBJ2-1
abundance: many

CDR3aa: CASSQLGRPSQYF
CDR3nt: TGTGCCAGCAGCCAACTGGGGAGACCTTCCCAGTACTTC
v_gene: TRBV3-1
d_gene: -
j_gene: TRBJ2-7
abundance: many

CDR3aa: CASSLDRTGYYGYTF
CDR3nt: TGTGCCAGCAGCTTAGATAGGACAGGGTACTATGGCTACACCTTC
v_gene: TRBV7-3
d_gene: TRBD1
j_gene: TRBJ1-2
abundance: many

CDR3aa: CATSGPGRRNTEAFF
CDR3nt: TGTGCCACCAGTGGCCCAGGACGACGGAACACTGAAGCTTTCTTT
v_gene: TRBV24-1
d_gene: -
j_gene: TRBJ1-1
abundance: many

CDR3aa: CASQGAAWGYTEAFF
CDR3nt: TGTGCCAGCCAAGGGGCAGCCTGGGGGTACACTGAAGCTTTCTTT
v_gene: TRBV6-1
d_gene: -
j_gene: TRBJ1-1
abundance: many

CDR3aa: CASSEPGTGPFF
CDR3nt: TGTGCCAGCAGTGAGCCCGGGACAGGGCCTTTCTTT
v_gene: TRBV2
d_gene: TRBD1
j_gene: TRBJ1-1
abundance: -

CDR3aa: CASSPLIPGSTDTQYF
CDR3nt: TGCGCCAGCAGCCCCCTGATTCCGGGAAGCACAGATACGCAGTATTTT
v_gene: TRBV5-1
d_gene: -
j_gene: TRBJ2-3
abundance: many

CDR3aa: CASSDRGAEGTEAFF
CDR3nt: TGTGCCAGCAGTGATCGGGGGGCGGAGGGGACTGAAGCTTTCTTT
v_gene: TRBV2
d_gene: -
j_gene: TRBJ1-1
abundance: once

CDR3aa: CSAGADSRAYNEQFF
CDR3nt: TGCAGCGCCGGAGCGGACAGCCGGGCCTACAATGAGCAGTTCTTC
v_gene: TRBV29-1
d_gene: -
j_gene: TRBJ2-1
abundance: many

CDR3aa: CSSAGGPEAFF
CDR3nt: TGTTCCAGTGCAGGGGGCCCTGAAGCTTTCTTT
v_gene: TRBV6-2/TRBV6-3
d_gene: TRBD1
j_gene: TRBJ1-1
abundance: -

CDR3aa: CASSLLATDTQYF
CDR3nt: TGCGCCAGCAGCTTGCTAGCTACAGATACGCAGTATTTT
v_gene: TRBV5-1
d_gene: -
j_gene: TRBJ2-3
abundance: many

CDR3aa: CSVKRETGGTDTQYF
CDR3nt: TGCAGCGTTAAGCGGGAGACGGGTGGCACAGATACGCAGTATTTT
v_gene: TRBV29-1
d_gene: TRBD2
j_gene: TRBJ2-3
abundance: -

CDR3aa: CSAQRPGNSPLHF
CDR3nt: TGCAGTGCACAAAGGCCTGGTAATTCACCCCTCCACTTT
v_gene: TRBV20-1
d_gene: -
j_gene: TRBJ1-6
abundance: many

CDR3aa: CASSQAGTASYEQYF
CDR3nt: TGCGCCAGCAGCCAGGCCGGGACAGCGTCCTACGAGCAGTACTTC
v_gene: TRBV4-1
d_gene: TRBD1
j_gene: TRBJ2-7
abundance: -

CDR3aa: CASSVVGVNTEAFF
CDR3nt: TGTGCCAGCAGTGTAGTGGGTGTGAACACTGAAGCTTTCTTT
v_gene: TRBV2
d_gene: -
j_gene: TRBJ1-1
abundance: many

CDR3aa: CASSPGGGGTEAFF
CDR3nt: TGTGCCAGCAGTCCCGGGGGGGGAGGGACTGAAGCTTTCTTT
v_gene: TRBV27
d_gene: -
j_gene: TRBJ1-1
abundance: many

CDR3aa: CASSQERGTDTQYF
CDR3nt: TGTGCCAGCAGCCAAGAGCGGGGCACAGATACGCAGTATTTT
v_gene: TRBV4-2
d_gene: -
j_gene: TRBJ2-3
abundance: many

CDR3aa: CSARDGDTGELFF
CDR3nt: TGCAGTGCTAGGGACGGGGACACCGGGGAGCTGTTTTTT
v_gene: TRBV20-1
d_gene: -
j_gene: TRBJ2-2
abundance: many

CDR3aa: CASSTGHRDSNQPQHF
CDR3nt: TGCGCCAGCAGCACGGGACATCGAGATAGCAATCAGCCCCAGCATTTT
v_gene: TRBV4-1
d_gene: -
j_gene: TRBJ1-5
abundance: many

CDR3aa: CVSSVGFDSWAEAFF
CDR3nt: TGTGTTAGCAGTGTAGGATTCGACAGTTGGGCTGAAGCTTTCTTT
v_gene: TRBV25-1
d_gene: -
j_gene: TRBJ1-1
abundance: -

CDR3aa: CASSLVGRVLTDTQYF
CDR3nt: TGTGCCAGCAGCTTAGTCGGCAGGGTGTTGACAGATACGCAGTATTTT
v_gene: TRBV13
d_gene: -
j_gene: TRBJ2-3
abundance: many

CDR3aa: CASSLSRRFATEAFF
CDR3nt: TGTGCCAGCAGTTTATCCCGTCGATTCGCGACTGAAGCTTTCTTT
v_gene: TRBV27
d_gene: -
j_gene: TRBJ1-1
abundance: many

CDR3aa: CASSPGQPGVQPQHF
CDR3nt: TGTGCCAGCAGTCCCGGACAGCCCGGAGTGCAGCCCCAGCATTTT
v_gene: TRBV6-1
d_gene: -
j_gene: TRBJ1-5
abundance: many

CDR3aa: CASRGQEPAASF
CDR3nt: TGTGCCAGCAGGGGGCAGGAGCCTGCAGCTTCCTTT
v_gene: TRBV6-1
d_gene: -
j_gene: TRBJ1-1
abundance: -

CDR3aa: CASSERQVYGYTF
CDR3nt: TGTGCCAGCAGTGAGCGGCAGGTCTATGGCTACACCTTC
v_gene: TRBV2
d_gene: -
j_gene: TRBJ1-2
abundance: many

CDR3aa: CASSPTRTGVSYTF
CDR3nt: TGCGCCAGCAGCCCAACCCGGACAGGGGTGAGCTACACCTTC
v_gene: TRBV4-3
d_gene: TRBD1
j_gene: TRBJ1-2
abundance: many

CDR3aa: CASGLPTGPPDTQYF
CDR3nt: TGTGCTAGTGGCCTCCCGACAGGGCCTCCAGATACGCAGTATTTT
v_gene: TRBV12-5
d_gene: TRBD1
j_gene: TRBJ2-3
abundance: few

CDR3aa: CAIRTDSGTGTEAFF
CDR3nt: TGTGCCATCAGGACAGATTCGGGCACGGGCACTGAAGCTTTCTTT
v_gene: TRBV10-3
d_gene: -
j_gene: TRBJ1-1
abundance: many

CDR3aa: CASSPPGAGVNSEQYF
CDR3nt: TGTGCCAGCTCACCACCGGGAGCGGGAGTTAATTCCGAGCAGTACTTC
v_gene: TRBV18
d_gene: TRBD2
j_gene: TRBJ2-7
abundance: many

CDR3aa: CSARGISVANTGELFF
CDR3nt: TGCAGTGCTAGAGGGATCTCGGTCGCGAACACCGGGGAGCTGTTTTTT
v_gene: TRBV20-1
d_gene: -
j_gene: TRBJ2-2
abundance: many

CDR3aa: CASSPRGGNNEQFF
CDR3nt: TGCGCCAGCAGCCCCCGCGGGGGGAACAATGAGCAGTTCTTC
v_gene: TRBV4-3
d_gene: TRBD2
j_gene: TRBJ2-1
abundance: many

CDR3aa: CASRPTVYEQYF
CDR3nt: TGTGCCAGCAGACCGACAGTATACGAGCAGTACTTC
v_gene: TRBV28
d_gene: -
j_gene: TRBJ2-7
abundance: many

CDR3aa: CASSVDGSRLGELFF
CDR3nt: TGTGCCAGCAGCGTAGACGGGAGCCGTCTCGGGGAGCTGTTTTTT
v_gene: TRBV9
d_gene: -
j_gene: TRBJ2-2
abundance: -

CDR3aa: CASSIRPSKYNEQFF
CDR3nt: TGTGCCAGCAGTATCCGGCCCTCAAAGTACAATGAGCAGTTCTTC
v_gene: TRBV6-1
d_gene: -
j_gene: TRBJ2-1
abundance: many

CDR3aa: CASSVGLGTGGSSYEQYF
CDR3nt: TGTGCCAGCAGCGTAGGATTAGGGACAGGGGGCTCCTCCTACGAGCAGTACTTC
v_gene: TRBV9
d_gene: TRBD1
j_gene: TRBJ2-7
abundance: -

CDR3aa: CACSQYQDSEAFF
CDR3nt: TGTGCCTGCAGCCAATATCAGGACAGCGAAGCATTCTTT
v_gene: TRBV7-9
d_gene: -
j_gene: TRBJ1-1
abundance: -

CDR3aa: CSVERDTDTQYF
CDR3nt: TGCAGCGTTGAGCGGGACACAGATACGCAGTATTTT
v_gene: TRBV29-1
d_gene: -
j_gene: TRBJ2-3
abundance: many

CDR3aa: CASSPQRARTETQYF
CDR3nt: TGTGCCAGCAGTCCTCAAAGGGCCCGCACAGAGACCCAGTACTTC
v_gene: TRBV27
d_gene: -
j_gene: TRBJ2-5
abundance: -

CDR3aa: CSAGGRVEETQYF
CDR3nt: TGCAGTGCGGGTGGCAGGGTTGAAGAGACCCAGTACTTC
v_gene: TRBV20-1
d_gene: -
j_gene: TRBJ2-5
abundance: many

CDR3aa: CASSGDGNTEASF
CDR3nt: TGTGCCAGCTCAGGGGACGGGAACACTGAAGCTTCCTTT
v_gene: TRBV18
d_gene: -
j_gene: TRBJ1-1
abundance: few

CDR3aa: CASSLGIRAYTSTDTQYF
CDR3nt: TGTGCCAGCAGCTTAGGAATCAGGGCTTACACTAGCACAGATACGCAGTATTTT
v_gene: TRBV11-2
d_gene: -
j_gene: TRBJ2-3
abundance: few

CDR3aa: CSAHPQGIGSEALF
CDR3nt: TGCAGTGCTCATCCACAGGGGATAGGGAGTGAAGCTCTCTTT
v_gene: TRBV20-1
d_gene: TRBD1
j_gene: TRBJ1-1
abundance: -

CDR3aa: CATSDLRWSYNEQFF
CDR3nt: TGTGCCACCAGTGATTTGCGGTGGTCCTACAATGAGCAGTTCTTC
v_gene: TRBV24-1
d_gene: -
j_gene: TRBJ2-1
abundance: many

CDR3aa: CASSYSSGLGNQPQHF
CDR3nt: TGTGCCAGCAGTTACTCGTCAGGGCTAGGCAATCAGCCCCAGCATTTT
v_gene: TRBV6-2/TRBV6-3
d_gene: -
j_gene: TRBJ1-5
abundance: medium-sized

CDR3aa: CASSVGGRLTDTQYF
CDR3nt: TGTGCCAGCAGCGTAGGAGGCAGGCTCACAGATACGCAGTATTTT
v_gene: TRBV9
d_gene: -
j_gene: TRBJ2-3
abundance: few

CDR3aa: CASSLGSGGAYNEQFF
CDR3nt: TGTGCCAGCAGCTTGGGGAGCGGGGGGGCTTACAATGAGCAGTTCTTC
v_gene: TRBV5-4
d_gene: TRBD2
j_gene: TRBJ2-1
abundance: few

CDR3aa: CASSPPKMSQHF
CDR3nt: TGTGCCAGCAGCCCCCCCAAGATGTCCCAGCATTTT
v_gene: TRBV28
d_gene: -
j_gene: TRBJ1-5
abundance: many